The entry below describes one TCR beta chain. The source of the sample is a study of type 1 regulatory T cells. Looking at the study overall: An in vitro protocol generated T-allo10, a Tr1-enriched, alloantigen-specific CD4 T cell product.

Each CDR3 protein gets one entry after TCRdb re-called the reads with MiXCR. The sample lists about 97,000 distinct CDR3 sequences; roughly 28% were seen once. Specimen: CD4+ T cells, either the whole sample or a sorted fraction (not recorded which). This receptor was identified in a human donor in good health.

CDR3: CSVEDRGSGNTIYF. The CDR3, as DNA: TGCAGCGTTGAAGATCGGGGTTCCGGAAACACCATATATTTT. This chain links TRBV29-1 with TRBJ1-3; D uncertain. This CDR3 is built from 14 residues. The germline gives CDR1 SQVTM, CDR2 ANQGSEA. Trimming pared 0 bases from V and 4 bases from J, leaving 10 bases between.